One and the same sample provided the 29 T cell receptor beta chains below, sequenced in a study of shared clonotypes between healthy human individuals. Sequencing was performed with immunoSEQ multiplex PCR; in TCRdb, only in-frame clones are kept and a portion is missing. The sample lists over a million clones; around 98% were seen once. What was sequenced was naive CD4+ T cells sorted from blood. Subset reported: CD45RA+ positively selected. The receptors were sampled from a man aged 25-45 years in good health.

As to this clone: The same CDR3 is also encoded by other DNA sequences in this sample. This sequence joins TRBV18 and TRBJ1-1; maybe TRBD1 (6 bases). The CDR3 runs to 13 residues. Trimming took 2 bases from V and 5 from J, leaving 9 bases between them. Germline V gives CDR1 KGHSH, CDR2 LQKENI. CDR3 in DNA: TGTGCCAGCTCACCAAAAGGGGGGACTGAAGCTTTCTTT. Its translation is CASSPKGGTEAFF.

As regards this clone: This sample includes further DNA sequences coding for the same CDR3. The chain is built from TRBV5-6 and TRBJ1-2; D might be TRBD1 (5 bases). V was pared by 4 bases and J by 5 bases, with 9 bases between. The V gene's germline CDR1 is SGHDT and CDR2 YYEEEE. CDR3 length: 12 residues. The CDR3: CASSLDSYGYTF. For the CDR3, the DNA is TGTGCCAGCAGCCTCGACAGTTATGGCTACACCTTC.

The J gene is TRBJ2-3, the V gene TRBV27, with a possible D match to TRBD1 (6 bases). With 6 bases removed from V and 0 bases from J, the gap between germline ends came to 22 bases. The germline CDR1 and CDR2 sequences are MNHEY and SMNVEV (reference sequence). CDR3 size: 18 residues. The CDR3 DNA sequence: TGTGCCAGCAGGACTTCTTTCCGTGGGGGCCTCAGCACAGATACGCAGTATTTT. This codes for CASRTSFRGGLSTDTQYF.

The chain combines TRBV5-1 with TRBJ1-3; no clear D. The germline V and J ends were trimmed by 3 bases and 0 bases, with 7 bases remaining between them. The CDR3 is 14 amino acids. Germline lookup yields CDR1 SGHRS and CDR2 YFSETQ. CDR3 residues: CASSSGLSGNTIYF. The CDR3, as DNA: TGCGCCAGCAGCTCCGGCCTCTCTGGAAACACCATATATTTT.

CDR3: CASSYANTRTDTQYF. The CDR3 coding sequence is TGTGCCAGCAGTTACGCTAACACCCGCACAGATACGCAGTATTTT. The V gene is TRBV6-5, the J gene TRBJ2-3, with unresolved D. The V gene lost 2 bases and the J gene lost 1 base, with 10 bases spanning the gap. Germline V CDR1 and CDR2: MNHEY, SVGAGI. The CDR3 loop spans 15 amino acids.

Details on this clone: Other DNA sequences in this specimen translate into the identical CDR3. This chain uses TRBV28 with TRBJ1-4, with no clear D. The length of the CDR3 is 14 residues. Trimming cost V 5 bases and J 5 bases, with 12 bases left between them. In germline, CDR1 is MDHEN, CDR2 SYDVKM. The CDR3 here is CASSPGGTNEKLFF. In DNA form, the CDR3 reads TGTGCCAGCAGTCCAGGTGGTACGAATGAAAAACTGTTTTTT.

The table lists this clone with a count of one. The gene calls are TRBV5-4 and TRBJ2-3, with D unresolved. The CDR3 loop spans 14 amino acids. Trimming took off 3 bases at V and 4 bases at J, with 12 bases between the two ends. Germline V lookup: CDR1 SGHNT, CDR2 YYREEE (reference sequence). CDR3 region: CASSSPRLADTQYF. DNA for the CDR3: TGTGCCAGCAGCTCGCCTCGCCTGGCAGATACGCAGTATTTT. The full variable domain, with the rest looked up from reference TRBV5-4 and TRBJ2-3, is ETGVTQSPTHLIKTRGQQVTLRCSSQSGHNTVSWYQQALGQGPQFIFQYYREEENGRGNFPPRFSGLQFPNYSSELNVNALELDDSALYLCASSSPRLADTQYFGPGTRLTVL.

The CDR3 region is CASSLNLEYEQYF. The DNA of the CDR3 is TGCGCCAGCAGCTTGAATCTTGAGTACGAGCAGTACTTC. The chain is built from TRBV5-1 and TRBJ2-7; D remains ambiguous. This CDR3 has 13 residues. The V end was cut by 1 base, the J end by 4 bases, with 9 bases between. Germline V gives CDR1 SGHRS, CDR2 YFSETQ.

For this clone: The same CDR3 arises from other DNA sequences in this sample as well. The chain employs TRBV20-1 and TRBJ2-1; D is unresolved. The germline V and J ends were trimmed by 4 bases and 4 bases, with 5 bases remaining between them. The CDR3 has 11 amino acids. Germline V lookup: CDR1 DFQATT, CDR2 SNEGSKA (reference sequence). The CDR3 sequence is CSANLYNEQFF. The CDR3 DNA reads as TGCAGTGCTAACCTTTACAATGAGCAGTTCTTC.

The J gene is TRBJ1-1, the V gene TRBV18, with D possibly TRBD1 on 5 matching bases. Germline values: CDR1 KGHSH, CDR2 LQKENI. The CDR3 spans 14 residues. The V gene lost 3 bases and the J gene lost 5 bases, with 13 bases spanning the gap. The DNA of the CDR3 is TGTGCCAGCTCACCCTCTGCAGGGATAACTGAAGCTTTCTTT. It encodes CASSPSAGITEAFF.

The chain is built from TRBV7-9 and TRBJ2-1; D tentatively fits TRBD1 or TRBD2 (5 bases each). CDR3 length equals 16 residues. The V gene's germline CDR1 is SEHNR and CDR2 FQNEAQ (reference sequence). Trimming stripped 7 bases from V and 7 bases from J, with 23 bases between. CDR3 sequence reads: CASKDRGQAPMNEQFF. The CDR3 DNA is TGTGCCAGCAAAGACCGGGGCCAGGCCCCGATGAATGAGCAGTTCTTC.

The V gene is TRBV18, the J gene TRBJ2-1; 9 bases agree with TRBD1. CDR1 and CDR2 from the germline V gene are KGHSH and LQKENI. CDR3 length: 16 residues. V lost 3 bases to trimming and J lost 0 bases; unmatched junction nucleotides: 3. The CDR3 nucleotides read TGTGCCAGCTCACCTCGGACAGGGGCCTCCTACAATGAGCAGTTCTTC. Its translation is CASSPRTGASYNEQFF.

The chain carries TRBV11-2 and TRBJ2-7; D remains ambiguous. CDR1 and CDR2 (germline): SGHAT, FQNNGV. V lost 1 base and J lost 6, with 19 bases in between. The CDR3 consists of 16 residues. The CDR3 DNA reads TGTGCCAGCAGCTTAGCCGGCGTCGGTAGATTGGGCGAGCAGTACTTC. Its protein is CASSLAGVGRLGEQYF.

The chain carries TRBV11-2 and TRBJ2-1; D gene unclear. Trimming took 1 base from V and 1 from J, leaving 11 bases between them. CDR1 SGHAT and CDR2 FQNNGV come from the germline V gene. The CDR3 sequence is 16 residues long. CDR3 sequence reads: CASSLAPKGSYNEQFF. The CDR3 DNA reads TGTGCCAGCAGCTTAGCCCCCAAAGGGTCCTACAATGAGCAGTTCTTC. Drawing the rest from reference TRBV11-2 and TRBJ2-1, the complete variable domain is EAGVAQSPRYKIIEKRQSVAFWCNPISGHATLYWYQQILGQGPKLLIQFQNNGVVDDSQLPKDRFSAERLKGVDSTLKIQPAKLEDSAVYLCASSLAPKGSYNEQFFGPGTRLTVL.

V is TRBV18 and J is TRBJ2-7; no definite D call. V gave up 5 bases and J gave up 3 bases, with 14 bases separating them. CDR3 length: 14 residues. Germline CDR1 reads KGHSH; CDR2 reads LQKENI. Written as DNA, the CDR3 is TGTGCCAGCTCATCTAACAGCAAACGCTACGAGCAGTACTTC. Residues: CASSSNSKRYEQYF.

As for this clone: The sample holds other DNA sequences that translate to the same CDR3. The genes are TRBV9 and TRBJ2-1; TRBD2 matches at 9 bases. The CDR3 has 16 amino acids. V shed 0 bases, J shed 2 bases, and the junction held 3 bases outside the gene matches. Germline V gene lookup returns CDR1 SGDLS and CDR2 YYNGEE. The CDR3 sequence: CASSVVTSGAYNEQFF. In nucleotides, the CDR3 is TGTGCCAGCAGCGTAGTGACTAGCGGAGCCTACAATGAGCAGTTCTTC.

This rearrangement joins TRBV29-1 to TRBJ2-7; D ambiguous. Germline lookup yields CDR1 SQVTM and CDR2 ANQGSEA. This CDR3 comprises 12 residues. Trimming removed 8 bases from V and 4 bases from J, with 15 bases in between. The CDR3 region has the DNA TGCAGCACCCAGGTAGTGGGTTACGAGCAGTACTTC. Its translation is CSTQVVGYEQYF.

This chain connects TRBV19 to TRBJ2-5; D not certain. Germline V CDR1 and CDR2: LNHDA, SQIVND (reference sequence). V was trimmed by 4 bases and J by 5 bases, leaving 5 bases between them. This CDR3 has 11 amino acids. The CDR3 sequence is CASSTLETQYF. The CDR3 DNA sequence: TGTGCCAGTAGTACCCTGGAGACCCAGTACTTC.

The rearrangement joins TRBV5-1 to TRBJ2-3, with D perhaps matching TRBD2 (6 bases). Trimming cost V 8 bases and J 0 bases, with 13 bases left between them. The CDR3 is 14 amino acids. CDR1 is SGHRS, CDR2 YFSETQ, per germline. The CDR3 DNA reads as TGCGCCAGTCACGACCTAGCGAGCACAGATACGCAGTATTTT. It translates to CASHDLASTDTQYF. Together with reference TRBV5-1 and TRBJ2-3, the CDR3 gives the full variable domain: KAGVTQTPRYLIKTRGQQVTLSCSPISGHRSVSWYQQTPGQGLQFLFEYFSETQRNKGNFPGRFSGRQFSNSRSEMNVSTLELGDSALYLCASHDLASTDTQYFGPGTRLTVL.

The chain couples TRBV7-6 to TRBJ2-7, with 9 bases fitting TRBD1. The V and J ends lost 4 bases and 3 bases, in that order; junction bases with no gene match: 13. From germline, CDR1 is SGHVS and CDR2 FNYEAQ. The CDR3 length is 17 residues. The CDR3 nucleotides are TGTGCCAGCAGCTCCGGATACCCGGGACAGGGAAACTACGAGCAGTACTTC. Encoded protein: CASSSGYPGQGNYEQYF.

The chain links TRBV11-2 to TRBJ1-2, with 8 nucleotides matching TRBD1. There are 16 residues in the CDR3. The V segment lost 2 bases and the J segment 2 bases; nucleotides outside the gene matches: 7. Looked up from germline, CDR1 is SGHAT and CDR2 is FQNNGV. The CDR3 bases are TGTGCCAGCAGCTTAAGGACAGGGAACTTCAACTATGGCTACACCTTC. It encodes CASSLRTGNFNYGYTF.

This sequence joins TRBV18 and TRBJ2-3; perhaps TRBD1 as D (6 bases). CDR1 and CDR2 from the germline V gene are KGHSH and LQKENI. Deletions cut 5 bases from V and 4 bases from J, with 19 bases between. The length of the CDR3 is 16 residues. CDR3 sequence: CASSSLTGHDADTQYF. CDR3 nucleotide sequence: TGTGCCAGCTCATCCCTAACAGGGCACGACGCAGATACGCAGTATTTT.

The rearrangement links TRBV7-2 to TRBJ2-1; the D gene is possibly TRBD1 (6 bases). Trimming cost V 3 bases and J 3 bases, with 12 bases left between them. The CDR3 is made up of 15 amino acids. CDR1 is SGHTA, CDR2 FQGNSA, per germline. As DNA, the CDR3 is TGTGCCAGCAGCTTCCAGGGGTCGAACTACAATGAGCAGTTCTTC. It is translated as CASSFQGSNYNEQFF.

V gene TRBV9 combines with J gene TRBJ2-2; possibly TRBD1 for D (6 bases). This CDR3 has 18 amino acids. The germline gives CDR1 SGDLS, CDR2 YYNGEE. Trimming stripped 3 bases from V and 0 bases from J, with 18 bases between. The CDR3 DNA follows: TGTGCCAGCAGCGGTTACAGAAGGACAGCAGCGAACACCGGGGAGCTGTTTTTT. Amino acid sequence: CASSGYRRTAANTGELFF.

This chain links TRBV6-1 with TRBJ2-7; D assignment may be TRBD1 or TRBD2 (7 bases each). Germline CDR1 MNHNS, CDR2 SASEGT. CDR3 length equals 14 residues. V lost 11 bases and J lost 5, with 22 bases in between. The CDR3 spells CASRGGTPRDEQYF. The CDR3 bases are TGTGCCTCCAGGGGGGGCACTCCGAGGGACGAGCAGTACTTC.

This clone is a singleton in its sample. The chain uses TRBV28 and TRBJ1-2, with a weak D call TRBD1 (6 bases). Trimming took off 11 bases at V and 0 bases at J, with 7 bases between the two ends. Germline V gene lookup returns CDR1 MDHEN and CDR2 SYDVKM. This CDR3 has 11 residues. CDR3 coding DNA: TGTGCCGGGGGCTCTAACTATGGCTACACCTTC. This translates into CAGGSNYGYTF.

Notes on this clone: The same CDR3 is also encoded by other DNA sequences in this sample. This chain links TRBV5-4 with TRBJ1-1, with 7 positions matching TRBD1. The ends lost 0 bases at V and 1 base at J; junction bases unmatched: 3. The CDR3 sequence is 15 residues long. CDR1 and CDR2 from the germline V gene are SGHNT and YYREEE (reference sequence). Here the CDR3 reads CASSLGQGRNTEAFF. CDR3 DNA: TGTGCCAGCAGCTTGGGACAGGGTAGGAACACTGAAGCTTTCTTT. Together with reference TRBV5-4 and TRBJ1-1, the CDR3 gives the full variable domain: ETGVTQSPTHLIKTRGQQVTLRCSSQSGHNTVSWYQQALGQGPQFIFQYYREEENGRGNFPPRFSGLQFPNYSSELNVNALELDDSALYLCASSLGQGRNTEAFFGQGTRLTVV.

The chain links TRBV10-3 to TRBJ2-1; D possibly corresponds to TRBD1 (6 bases). V lost 4 bases and J lost 1, with 11 bases in between. This CDR3 spans 15 amino acids. Germline-derived CDR1 and CDR2 are ENHRY and SYGVKD. Here the CDR3 DNA reads TGTGCCATCAGTGTATCCGGGACATCCTACAATGAGCAGTTCTTC. It specifies CAISVSGTSYNEQFF.

V usage is TRBV28 and J usage is TRBJ1-5; no firm D call. Trimming took 3 bases from V and 4 from J, leaving 10 bases between them. The CDR3 has 14 amino acids. The V gene's germline CDR1 is MDHEN and CDR2 SYDVKM. The CDR3 reads CASSLAALNQPQHF. CDR3 coding DNA: TGTGCCAGCAGTTTGGCAGCTCTTAATCAGCCCCAGCATTTT.